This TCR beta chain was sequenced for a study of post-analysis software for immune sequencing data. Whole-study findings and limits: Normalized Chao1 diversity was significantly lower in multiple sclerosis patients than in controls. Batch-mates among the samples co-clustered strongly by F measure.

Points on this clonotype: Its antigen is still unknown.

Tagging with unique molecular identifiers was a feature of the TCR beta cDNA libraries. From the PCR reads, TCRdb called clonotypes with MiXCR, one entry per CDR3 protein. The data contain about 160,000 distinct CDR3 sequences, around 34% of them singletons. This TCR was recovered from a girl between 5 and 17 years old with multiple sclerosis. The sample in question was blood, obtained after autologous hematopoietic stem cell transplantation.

Written as DNA, the CDR3 is TGTGCCAGCAGCTTATTTAGTCCCCAAGATGGCTACACCTTC. The encoded protein is CASSLFSPQDGYTF. The V and J genes are TRBV7-9 and TRBJ1-2; D remains unclear. The ends were cut back, 2 bases at V and 6 bases at J, with 13 bases in the middle. In germline, CDR1 is SEHNR, CDR2 FQNEAQ (reference sequence). The CDR3 spans 14 residues. Full variable domain (missing parts from reference TRBV7-9 and TRBJ1-2): DTGVSQNPRHKITKRGQNVTFRCDPISEHNRLYWYRQTLGQGPEFLTYFQNEAQLEKSRLLSDRFSAERPKGSFSTLEIQRTEQGDSAMYLCASSLFSPQDGYTFGSGTRLTVV.